Shown below are 9 T cell receptor beta chains from a single sample sequenced in a study of cytomegalovirus exposure and HLA in healthy donors. PCR employed 60 Vbeta and 13 Jbeta primers. Some clones are missing from TCRdb's copy, which holds only in-frame ones; the method was immunoSEQ multiplex PCR. The sample lists approximately 210,000 clones; around 84% were seen once. Sequences were obtained from PBMCs. These TCRs come from a young woman in good health and CMV-seronegative.

A few counts support this clone. V gene TRBV19 combines with J gene TRBJ1-2; 7 positions match TRBD1. V gave up 6 bases and J gave up 3 bases; unmatched junction bases: 13. This CDR3 is built from 16 residues. Germline V gene data show CDR1 as LNHDA and CDR2 as SQIVND (reference sequence). CDR3 loop: CASSQRTGSGDYGYTF. The CDR3 nucleotides are TGTGCCAGTAGCCAGAGGACAGGCTCAGGCGACTATGGCTACACCTTC.

To note about this clone: In the same sample, other DNA sequences code for this CDR3. V and J are TRBV28 and TRBJ1-4; a possible D gene is TRBD1 (6 bases). This CDR3 comprises 14 residues. Trimming pared 4 bases from V and 5 bases from J, leaving 11 bases between. CDR1 is MDHEN, CDR2 SYDVKM, per germline. CDR3 protein: CASSSQGSNEKLFF. Here the CDR3 DNA reads TGTGCCAGCAGTTCCCAGGGGTCGAATGAAAAACTGTTTTTT.

This clone was seen only a few times. This rearrangement joins TRBV30 to TRBJ2-2, with unresolved D. Trimming left V 4 bases short and J 6 bases short, with 6 bases between. CDR3 length: 11 residues. Per germline, CDR1 GTSNPN and CDR2 SVGIG (reference sequence). CDR3 bases: TGTGCCTGGAAATTATCCGGGGAGCTGTTTTTT. Translation gives CAWKLSGELFF.

This clone was seen a single time. The chain carries TRBV11-2 and TRBJ2-7, with 8 bases aligning to TRBD2. V was clipped by 5 bases and J by 4 bases; unmatched bases: 10. The CDR3 runs to 15 residues. Germline V CDR1 and CDR2: SGHAT, FQNNGV. The DNA of the CDR3 is TGTGCCAGCAGCGCTCGCTGGCTAGCGGGTTACGAGCAGTACTTC. Protein: CASSARWLAGYEQYF.

The chain carries TRBV5-1 and TRBJ2-5; D might be TRBD2 (5 bases). Trimming pared 0 bases from V and 4 bases from J, leaving 13 bases between. Germline CDR1 is SGHRS and CDR2 is YFSETQ. This CDR3 contains 15 residues. The CDR3, as DNA: TGCGCCAGCAGCTTGGGTAGCGCTAAGGGAGAGACCCAGTACTTC. Translated: CASSLGSAKGETQYF.

J is TRBJ2-7 and V is TRBV29-1, with 9 positions matching TRBD2. CDR3 length: 15 residues. The germline V gene encodes CDR1 SQVTM and CDR2 ANQGSEA. Unmatched junction bases numbered 15, after V lost 5 bases and J lost 7 bases. This CDR3 reads CSVSPSGKAIWEQYF. DNA for the CDR3: TGCAGCGTTAGTCCTAGCGGGAAGGCGATTTGGGAGCAGTACTTC.

V usage is TRBV6-5 and J usage is TRBJ1-2; D remains unclear. The V end lost 5 bases, the J end lost 6 bases, and 16 bases lay between the germline ends. This CDR3 has 14 residues. Germline V gene sequence: CDR1 MNHEY, CDR2 SVGAGI. CDR3 sequence reads: CASSPAWEADGYTF. CDR3 bases: TGTGCCAGCAGTCCCGCCTGGGAGGCGGATGGCTACACCTTC.

This clone was observed a single time. The rearrangement uses TRBV19 and TRBJ1-2; D uncertain. V was trimmed by 7 bases and J by 8 bases, leaving 20 bases between them. This CDR3 is 14 amino acids long. Germline-derived CDR1 and CDR2 are LNHDA and SQIVND (reference sequence). As DNA, the CDR3 is TGTGCCAGTATCCCCGGGTCCAGTCGGCGCGGCTACACCTTC. Protein product: CASIPGSSRRGYTF.

This clone has more than one count but fewer than ten. The rearrangement uses TRBV20-1 and TRBJ1-2; 7 positions match TRBD1. Germline V gene data show CDR1 as DFQATT and CDR2 as SNEGSKA (reference sequence). CDR3 length: 11 amino acids. V was clipped by 6 bases and J by 5 bases; unmatched bases: 3. This CDR3 reads CSAQTGYGYTF. The CDR3 DNA reads TGCAGTGCACAGACAGGGTATGGCTACACCTTC.